This TCR beta chain is from a study of regulatory and conventional T cells in RAG deficiency. The ends were cut back, 0 bases at V and 9 bases at J, with 12 bases in the middle. Germline CDR1 GTSNPN, CDR2 SVGIG (reference sequence). CDR3 length: 13 amino acids. Genomic DNA came from blood conventional CD4+ T cells gated CD25-low CD127-high. Sequencing used immunoSEQ multiplex PCR; TCRdb keeps in-frame clones, though not all of them. The sample has under 25,000 clones, 95% to 97% seen once. These data were likewise used in another study, on regulatory T cells. As that report states: The primer mix had 52 TRBV and 13 TRBJ primers.

The sequence was obtained from a human donor in good health. The rearrangement uses TRBV30 and TRBJ1-5, with no clear D. Sequenced material: CD25- CD4+ T cells sorted from blood. The CDR3 spells CAWSVEGLLPQHF. Here the CDR3 DNA reads TGTGCCTGGAGTGTTGAGGGATTGTTGCCCCAGCATTTT.